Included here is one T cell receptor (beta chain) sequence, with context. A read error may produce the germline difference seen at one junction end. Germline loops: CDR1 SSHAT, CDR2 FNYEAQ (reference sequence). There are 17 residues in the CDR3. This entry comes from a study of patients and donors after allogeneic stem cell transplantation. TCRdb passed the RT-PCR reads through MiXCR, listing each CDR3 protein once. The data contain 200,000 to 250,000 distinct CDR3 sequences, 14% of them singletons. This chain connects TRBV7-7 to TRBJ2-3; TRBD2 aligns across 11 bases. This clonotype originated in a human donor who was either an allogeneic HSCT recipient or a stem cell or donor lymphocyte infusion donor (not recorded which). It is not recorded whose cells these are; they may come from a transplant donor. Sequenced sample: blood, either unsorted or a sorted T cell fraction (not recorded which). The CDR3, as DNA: TGTGCTAGCAGCTTAGAGGCCTTTGGGACTAGCGGAGATACGCAGTATTTT. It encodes CASSLEAFGTSGDTQYF.